Shown below are 20 T cell receptor beta chains from a single sample sequenced in a study of blood T cell repertoires in COVID-19. The repertoire was sequenced with immunoSEQ multiplex PCR; TCRdb's copy has only in-frame clones and lacks some. The sample contains 150,000 or so clones, roughly 80% of which appear only once. Material: peripheral blood. These receptors all stem from a woman aged 50 to 60 with active or convalescent COVID-19.

V and J are TRBV19 and TRBJ1-4; 8 positions agree with TRBD1. This CDR3 comprises 16 residues. Germline V lookup: CDR1 LNHDA, CDR2 SQIVND (reference sequence). The trim removed 5 bases at V and 0 bases at J, leaving 5 bases unmatched. The CDR3 loop is CASSYGQGTTNEKLFF. The CDR3 region has the DNA TGTGCCAGTAGTTACGGACAGGGAACAACTAATGAAAAACTGTTTTTT.

V is TRBV11-2 and J is TRBJ2-7; a possible D gene is TRBD2 (7 bases). Trimming shortened V by 5 bases and J by 9 bases, and 26 bases separated the two germline ends. Germline values: CDR1 SGHAT, CDR2 FQNNGV. This CDR3 is 16 amino acids long. The CDR3 spells CASSLGSRAGEGGQYF. The DNA for the CDR3 is TGTGCCAGCAGCCTAGGGTCGCGGGCGGGGGAAGGGGGGCAGTACTTC.

This chain connects TRBV7-2 to TRBJ1-1; 9 bases fit TRBD1. The CDR3 contains 14 residues. V dropped 5 bases and J dropped 1; count of bases not matched to a gene: 2. CDR1 is SGHTA, CDR2 FQGNSA, per germline. DNA of the CDR3: TGTGCCAGCAGCACAGGGGGCGAGAACACTGAAGCTTTCTTT. Protein sequence: CASSTGGENTEAFF.

This chain connects TRBV9 to TRBJ2-3; the match to TRBD2 covers 8 bases. Trimming cost V 4 bases and J 3 bases; bases outside gene matches: 10. The CDR3 contains 16 residues. The germline V gene has CDR1 SGDLS and CDR2 YYNGEE. The CDR3 DNA reads as TGTGCCAGCAGCTCGGGAGCGGGAGTCGAGACAGATACGCAGTATTTT. It specifies CASSSGAGVETDTQYF. Supplemented by reference TRBV9 and TRBJ2-3, the full variable domain reads DSGVTQTPKHLITATGQRVTLRCSPRSGDLSVYWYQQSLDQGLQFLIQYYNGEERAKGNILERFSAQQFPDLHSELNLSSLELGDSALYFCASSSGAGVETDTQYFGPGTRLTVL.

This rearrangement joins TRBV19 to TRBJ1-4; 7 bases fit TRBD1. Germline V gene lookup returns CDR1 LNHDA and CDR2 SQIVND (reference sequence). The ends lost 3 bases at V and 5 bases at J; junction bases unmatched: 6. This CDR3 comprises 15 residues. DNA of the CDR3: TGTGCCAGTAGTATGTCGAACAGGGGAAATGAAAAACTGTTTTTT. Translating it yields CASSMSNRGNEKLFF. The complete variable domain, with remaining parts taken from reference TRBV19 and TRBJ1-4, reads DGGITQSPKYLFRKEGQNVTLSCEQNLNHDAMYWYRQDPGQGLRLIYYSQIVNDFQKGDIAEGYSVSREKKESFPLTVTSAQKNPTAFYLCASSMSNRGNEKLFFGSGTQLSVL.

In its sample, this clone was seen a few times. This chain joins TRBV6-5 and TRBJ2-3; 11 bases agree with TRBD1. Germline loops: CDR1 MNHEY, CDR2 SVGAGI. V gave up 6 bases and J gave up 3 bases; unmatched junction bases: 5. The CDR3 has 15 residues. The CDR3 sequence: CASREGQGDTDTQYF. The CDR3 DNA follows: TGTGCCAGCAGGGAGGGACAGGGGGATACAGATACGCAGTATTTT.

The gene calls are TRBV5-1 and TRBJ2-1; D is uncertain. The V and J ends lost 0 bases and 0 bases respectively, with 10 bases between them. This CDR3 comprises 16 residues. Germline CDR1 and CDR2: SGHRS and YFSETQ. CDR3 residues: CASSLGSSSSYNEQFF. As DNA, the CDR3 is TGCGCCAGCAGCTTGGGCTCTTCTAGCTCCTACAATGAGCAGTTCTTC.

This clone occurred once. The V gene is TRBV6-6, the J gene TRBJ1-6; tentative D call: TRBD1 (6 bases). V was shortened by 8 bases and J by 9 bases, with 23 bases between the two germline ends. Germline CDR1 MNHNY, CDR2 SVGAGI (reference sequence). This CDR3 has 16 amino acids. The CDR3 region has the DNA TGTGCCAGCTCGCCGGGGGGCGCATCAATCGGTTCACCCCTCCACTTT. Amino acids: CASSPGGASIGSPLHF.

This rearrangement joins TRBV7-2 to TRBJ2-3; the match to TRBD2 covers 9 bases. Germline CDR1 SGHTA, CDR2 FQGNSA. The ends lost 5 bases at V and 0 bases at J; junction bases unmatched: 12. The CDR3 is 18 amino acids. The CDR3 DNA sequence: TGTGCCAGCAGCCCTAGGGGGGTAGCGGGAGTGAGCACAGATACGCAGTATTTT. Translated: CASSPRGVAGVSTDTQYF.

V usage is TRBV5-5 and J usage is TRBJ1-1; D not certain. V lost 2 bases and J lost 0, with 5 bases in between. Looked up from germline, CDR1 is SGHKS and CDR2 is YYEKEE (reference sequence). The CDR3 runs to 13 residues. CDR3 nucleotide sequence: TGTGCCAGCAGCTTACACGTGAACACTGAAGCTTTCTTT. Translating gives CASSLHVNTEAFF.

The chain has TRBV19 and TRBJ1-4; 8 positions agree with TRBD1. Germline V lookup: CDR1 LNHDA, CDR2 SQIVND (reference sequence). CDR3 length equals 14 residues. Losses at the gene ends were 5 bases for V and 8 bases for J; bases not matched to a gene: 7. Written as DNA, the CDR3 is TGTGCCAGTAGTCCCAGGACAGGGAGCGAAAAACTGTTTTTT. The encoded protein is CASSPRTGSEKLFF.

The chain carries TRBV10-3 and TRBJ1-3; D may be TRBD1 (6 bases). This CDR3 has 17 amino acids. The V gene lost 6 bases and the J gene lost 0 bases, with 18 bases spanning the gap. Germline CDR1 is ENHRY and CDR2 is SYGVKD. As DNA, the CDR3 is TGTGCCATCAGCACAACAGGGAAAGGGTCCTCTGGAAACACCATATATTTT. The encoded protein is CAISTTGKGSSGNTIYF.

The chain carries TRBV7-9 and TRBJ2-4, with 14 positions matching TRBD2. Germline V gene sequence: CDR1 SEHNR, CDR2 FQNEAQ (reference sequence). The CDR3 totals 15 residues. After removal of 3 bases from V and 6 bases from J, the junction contained 1 base not matched to a gene. Written as DNA, the CDR3 is TGTGCCAGCAGCTTCGGGACTAGCGGGAGAAACATTCAGTACTTC. Protein: CASSFGTSGRNIQYF.

The chain has TRBV5-6 and TRBJ1-3; 7 nucleotides align to TRBD1. V was clipped by 0 bases and J by 4 bases; unmatched bases: 10. The germline V gene encodes CDR1 SGHDT and CDR2 YYEEEE. The length of the CDR3 is 17 residues. The CDR3 region is CASSLELGQVEGNTIYF. Written as DNA, the CDR3 is TGTGCCAGCAGCTTGGAATTAGGACAGGTCGAAGGAAACACCATATATTTT.

This chain joins TRBV9 and TRBJ1-1, with D unresolved. CDR3 length: 14 amino acids. The V end lost 0 bases, the J end lost 0 bases, and 6 bases lay between the germline ends. Germline assignment: CDR1 SGDLS and CDR2 YYNGEE. CDR3 sequence reads: CASSVDSVNTEAFF. The CDR3 bases are TGTGCCAGCAGCGTAGATAGCGTGAACACTGAAGCTTTCTTT.

The genes are TRBV20-1 and TRBJ2-7; 10 positions match TRBD2. Germline CDR1 is DFQATT and CDR2 is SNEGSKA (reference sequence). J was trimmed by 3 bases and V by 3 bases; bases with no gene match: 5. The CDR3 is made up of 14 amino acids. The CDR3 is CSASLPSGSYEQYF. CDR3 in DNA: TGCAGTGCTAGTCTGCCTAGCGGGAGCTACGAGCAGTACTTC.

The genes are TRBV30 and TRBJ1-2; weak D call: TRBD1 (5 bases). Trimming shortened V by 4 bases and J by 8 bases, and 14 bases separated the two germline ends. The germline V gene has CDR1 GTSNPN and CDR2 SVGIG (reference sequence). The CDR3 consists of 12 residues. The CDR3 sequence is CAWKGLAGGYTF. The DNA for the CDR3 is TGTGCCTGGAAGGGGCTGGCTGGCGGCTACACCTTC.

This clone was counted once. J is TRBJ2-7 and V is TRBV7-2, with 8 positions matching TRBD2. This CDR3 spans 15 amino acids. Per germline, CDR1 SGHTA and CDR2 FQGNSA. V was clipped by 1 base and J by 5 bases; unmatched bases: 7. The CDR3 sequence is CASSLVVGGGNEQYF. CDR3 DNA sequence: TGTGCCAGCAGCTTAGTGGTCGGGGGGGGAAACGAGCAGTACTTC.

The chain recombines TRBV7-2 with TRBJ2-3, with 8 positions matching TRBD1. Germline loops: CDR1 SGHTA, CDR2 FQGNSA. V dropped 4 bases and J dropped 2; count of bases not matched to a gene: 5. This CDR3 is built from 15 residues. The CDR3 region has the DNA TGTGCCAGCAGCTACCGGGACAGGTACACAGATACGCAGTATTTT. Translated, it gives CASSYRDRYTDTQYF.

On this clone itself: A read error may produce the germline difference seen at one junction end. The rearrangement uses TRBV29-1 and TRBJ2-3, with D possibly matching TRBD1 (5 bases). Per germline, CDR1 SQVTM and CDR2 ANQGSEA. The CDR3 is 16 amino acids. CDR3 coding DNA: TGCAGCGTTAAAGAGTATCACTCCACTTTAACAGGATCGCAGTATTTT. Protein product: CSVKEYHSTLTGSQYF.